This T cell receptor (beta chain) was obtained from a study of regulatory T cells in long-lasting Graves disease. Study summary: With positive TSH receptor antibodies and over 5 years of antithyroid drugs, Graves' disease was considered persistent.

Described time point: persistent/refractory GD, antithyroid drugs over 5 years with positive TRAb. PBMC-extracted RNA yielded the TCR library. By American Thyroid Association guidelines, Graves' disease was diagnosed in the cohort. Patients of an endocrinology department in Xi'an, China, were included. For TCR beta, libraries came from iRepertoire HTBI primers and Arm-PCR of CDR3 regions. Each CDR3 protein gets one entry after TCRdb re-called the multiplex PCR reads with MiXCR. The sample consists of around 450,000 distinct CDR3 sequences, 20% to 25% of them appearing once. The CDR3 runs 14 residues. Germline-derived CDR1 and CDR2 are SGHAT and FQNNGV. The V segment lost 5 bases and the J segment 6 bases; nucleotides outside the gene matches: 5. This clonotype was seen more than once but under ten times.

The clonotype was recovered from a female donor with Graves disease. The sequences come from peripheral blood mononuclear cells (PBMCs), collected when the disease was refractory, from a patient treated with antithyroid drugs. The chain carries TRBV11-2 and TRBJ1-5, with 9 positions matching TRBD1. The CDR3 sequence is CASSRTGGVQPQHF. CDR3 DNA: TGTGCCAGCAGCCGCACAGGGGGCGTTCAGCCCCAGCATTTT.